This is a list of T cell receptor beta chains from one sample in a study of cytomegalovirus exposure and HLA in healthy donors. TCRdb's copy holds only in-frame clones and misses some; the assay was immunoSEQ multiplex PCR. The sample has roughly 66,000 clones; less than 70% are singletons. The sequencing input was PBMCs. These receptors originate from a woman between 45 and 60 years old in good health and CMV-seronegative. CDR3s include the opening cysteine and the closing phenylalanine or tryptophan. The order of the fields is V gene, D gene, J gene, clone size, CDR3 protein, CDR3 DNA. D genes are given only for firm matches. Clone size is not always given. Where it is, it says once, few, many or a class for expanded clones.

TRBV7-9	.	TRBJ1-2	.	CASSFDSLNYGYTF	TGTGCCAGCAGCTTCGACAGCCTTAACTATGGCTACACCTTC
TRBV19	.	TRBJ1-5	.	CASSPGGFNQPQHF	TGTGCCAGTAGTCCCGGAGGTTTCAATCAGCCCCAGCATTTT
TRBV7-6	.	TRBJ1-3	once	CASSLDPGGGTGNTIYF	TGTGCCAGCAGCTTAGACCCGGGTGGAGGGACTGGAAACACCATATATTTT
TRBV21-1	.	TRBJ2-1	few	CASSKGERESSYNEQFF	TGTGCCAGCAGCAAAGGAGAAAGAGAATCCTCCTACAATGAGCAGTTCTTC
TRBV29-1	TRBD1	TRBJ2-7	.	CSAGTGTSYEQYF	TGCAGCGCCGGGACAGGGACCTCCTACGAGCAGTACTTC
TRBV28	TRBD2	TRBJ2-7	.	CASRGGGTTTYEQYF	TGTGCCAGCAGAGGTGGGGGGACTACCACATACGAGCAGTACTTC
TRBV2	.	TRBJ2-7	.	CASTPLEEQYF	TGTGCCAGCACCCCCCTAGAGGAGCAGTACTTC
TRBV29-1	TRBD1	TRBJ1-2	.	CSVGPLTGGEPPSRYTF	TGCAGCGTTGGTCCATTGACAGGGGGCGAACCCCCCTCGCGCTACACCTTC
TRBV5-1	TRBD2	TRBJ2-3	.	CASGLEGTDTQYF	TGCGCCAGCGGACTAGAAGGCACAGATACGCAGTATTTT
TRBV9	TRBD2	TRBJ2-3	.	CASSVLAGGRVTQYF	TGTGCCAGCAGCGTCTTAGCGGGAGGGCGAGTAACGCAGTATTTT
TRBV4-1	TRBD1	TRBJ1-4	.	CASSPWTGSNEKLFF	TGCGCCAGCAGCCCGTGGACAGGTTCGAATGAAAAACTGTTTTTT
TRBV29-1	TRBD1	TRBJ2-7	.	CSVGGTGALQYF	TGCAGCGTTGGGGGGACAGGAGCCTTACAGTACTTC
TRBV29-1	TRBD1	TRBJ2-2	.	CSGGQANTGELFF	TGCAGCGGGGGACAGGCGAACACCGGGGAGCTGTTTTTT
TRBV29-1	TRBD1	TRBJ1-3	.	CSVDSAGQVYF	TGCAGCGTTGATTCCGCGGGACAGGTGTATTTT
TRBV6-5	.	TRBJ1-3	.	CASSYSWGLGNTIYF	TGTGCCAGCAGTTACTCCTGGGGGCTCGGAAACACCATATATTTT
TRBV11-3	TRBD1	TRBJ2-1	.	CASSPWTGTGSRSSYNEQFF	TGTGCCAGCAGCCCCTGGACAGGGACGGGAAGCAGAAGCTCCTACAATGAGCAGTTCTTC
TRBV6-5	TRBD2	TRBJ2-7	.	CASSYGLAGVQCF	TGTGCCAGCAGTTATGGACTAGCGGGAGTCCAATGCTTC
TRBV7-2	TRBD2	TRBJ2-7	.	CASVQASGRAVSSEQYF	TGTGCCAGCGTACAGGCTAGCGGGAGGGCCGTGTCCTCCGAGCAGTACTTC
TRBV5-1	TRBD2	TRBJ2-5	few	CASRAGAVGETQYF	TGCGCCAGCCGAGCGGGAGCCGTGGGAGAGACCCAGTACTTC
TRBV2	.	TRBJ2-3	.	CASSARDKYF	TGTGCCAGCAGTGCTCGGGACAAGTATTTT
TRBV5-1	TRBD2	TRBJ2-1	.	CASFQASGAPNEQFF	TGCGCCAGCTTTCAGGCTAGCGGAGCGCCCAATGAGCAGTTCTTC
TRBV6-6	.	TRBJ1-2	.	CASSPSYGYTF	TGTGCCAGCAGTCCCTCCTATGGCTACACCTTC
TRBV19	TRBD1	TRBJ1-2	once	CASRGQEVSGYTF	TGTGCCAGTAGAGGACAGGAGGTCTCTGGCTACACCTTC
TRBV5-1	TRBD2	TRBJ2-3	few	CASSFLGTSSLDTQYF	TGCGCCAGCAGCTTCCTCGGGACTAGCAGTTTAGATACGCAGTATTTT
TRBV27	.	TRBJ1-3	.	CASSLYGGISGNTIYF	TGTGCCAGCAGTTTATACGGGGGGATCTCTGGAAACACCATATATTTT
TRBV5-1	.	TRBJ2-5	.	CASSRDGVVELTQYF	TGCGCCAGCAGCCGAGACGGAGTGGTGGAATTGACCCAGTACTTC
TRBV4-2	.	TRBJ1-4	.	CASSGGGAANEKLFF	TGTGCCAGCAGCGGAGGGGGGGCAGCTAATGAAAAACTGTTTTTT
TRBV14	TRBD1	TRBJ2-7	few	CASSQWTGGTYEQYF	TGTGCCAGCAGCCAATGGACAGGGGGCACCTACGAGCAGTACTTC
TRBV11-2	.	TRBJ2-7	.	CASSLDSGTYEQYF	TGTGCCAGCAGCTTAGATAGCGGAACCTACGAGCAGTACTTC
TRBV7-2	.	TRBJ2-3	.	CASSFAGVDTQYF	TGTGCCAGCAGCTTCGCAGGGGTAGATACGCAGTATTTT
TRBV10-3	TRBD2	TRBJ2-1	.	CAISGGTSNEQFF	TGTGCCATCAGCGGGGGGACTAGCAATGAGCAGTTCTTC
TRBV28	TRBD2	TRBJ2-1	.	CASSLREEGPYNEQFF	TGTGCCAGCAGTTTACGGGAGGAGGGACCCTACAATGAGCAGTTCTTC
TRBV5-1	.	TRBJ1-2	.	CASSLGGNDGYTF	TGCGCCAGCAGCTTGGGAGGTAACGATGGCTACACCTTC
TRBV28	.	TRBJ2-1	.	CVSSLQGGLARYNEQFF	TGTGTCAGCAGTTTACAGGGGGGACTAGCTAGGTACAATGAGCAGTTCTTC
TRBV25-1	TRBD2	TRBJ2-1	.	CASRASGSSGQFF	TGTGCCAGCAGAGCTAGCGGGAGCTCCGGGCAGTTCTTC
TRBV7-9	.	TRBJ2-7	.	CASSLGDSFNYEQYF	TGTGCCAGCAGCTTAGGGGACTCTTTCAACTACGAGCAGTACTTC
TRBV5-1	.	TRBJ1-1	.	CASRLDGGSNTEAFF	TGCGCCAGCAGGCTGGACGGGGGTAGCAACACTGAAGCTTTCTTT
TRBV19	.	TRBJ1-2	once	CASSTGSYMAFYGYTF	TGTGCCAGTAGTACGGGATCTTACATGGCGTTCTATGGCTACACCTTC
TRBV5-1	TRBD2	TRBJ2-7	few	CASSYGLAGGVEQYF	TGCGCCAGCAGCTACGGACTAGCGGGAGGGGTCGAGCAGTACTTC
TRBV6-1	.	TRBJ2-7	.	CASSTISSYEQYF	TGTGCCAGCAGTACGATTAGCTCCTACGAGCAGTACTTC
TRBV7-2	TRBD1	TRBJ1-1	few	CASSFHTGGNTEAFF	TGTGCCAGCAGCTTCCATACAGGGGGCAACACTGAAGCTTTCTTT
TRBV2	.	TRBJ1-1	.	CASSLLWGEDHTEAFF	TGTGCCAGCAGTCTTTTATGGGGAGAAGATCACACTGAAGCTTTCTTT
TRBV30	.	TRBJ1-4	.	CAWSGDITGQGGEKLFF	TGTGCCTGGAGTGGCGACATTACGGGCCAGGGAGGCGAAAAACTGTTTTTT